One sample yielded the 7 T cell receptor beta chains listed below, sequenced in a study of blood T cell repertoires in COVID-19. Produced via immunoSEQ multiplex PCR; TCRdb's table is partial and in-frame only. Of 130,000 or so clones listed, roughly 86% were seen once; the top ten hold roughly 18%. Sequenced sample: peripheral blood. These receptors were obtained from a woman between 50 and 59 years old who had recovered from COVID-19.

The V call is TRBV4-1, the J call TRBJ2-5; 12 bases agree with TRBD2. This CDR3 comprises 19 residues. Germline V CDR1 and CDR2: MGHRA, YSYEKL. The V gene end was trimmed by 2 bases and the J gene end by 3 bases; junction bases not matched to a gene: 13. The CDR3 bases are TGCGCCAGCAGCCAACACCGCGGGACTAGCGGGTCGTTGGAAGAGACCCAGTACTTC. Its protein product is CASSQHRGTSGSLEETQYF.

The CDR3 reads CASSLRYQPQHF. CDR3 bases: TGTGCCAGCAGCTTGAGGTATCAGCCCCAGCATTTT. The genes are TRBV7-8 and TRBJ1-5, with D unresolved. Germline CDR1 and CDR2: SGHVS and FQNEAQ. Trimming removed 3 bases from V and 5 bases from J, with 5 bases in between. The CDR3 is 12 amino acids.

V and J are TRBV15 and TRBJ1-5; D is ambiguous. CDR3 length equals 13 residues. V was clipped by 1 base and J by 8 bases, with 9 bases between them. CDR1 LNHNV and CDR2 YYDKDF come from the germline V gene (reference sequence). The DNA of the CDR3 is TGTGCCACCAGCAGAGCCCCCGGGGAGCCCCAGCATTTT. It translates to CATSRAPGEPQHF.

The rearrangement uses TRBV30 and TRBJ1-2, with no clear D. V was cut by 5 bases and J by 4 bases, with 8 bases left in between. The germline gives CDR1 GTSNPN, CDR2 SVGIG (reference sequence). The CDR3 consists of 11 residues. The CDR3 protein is CAWGSSYGYTF. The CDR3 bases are TGTGCCTGGGGTTCGTCCTATGGCTACACCTTC.

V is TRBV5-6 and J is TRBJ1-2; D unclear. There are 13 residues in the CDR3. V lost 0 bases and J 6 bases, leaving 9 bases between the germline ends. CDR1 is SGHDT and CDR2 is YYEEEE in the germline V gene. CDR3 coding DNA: TGTGCCAGCAGCTTGGGGTCAGTTGATGGCTACACCTTC. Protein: CASSLGSVDGYTF.

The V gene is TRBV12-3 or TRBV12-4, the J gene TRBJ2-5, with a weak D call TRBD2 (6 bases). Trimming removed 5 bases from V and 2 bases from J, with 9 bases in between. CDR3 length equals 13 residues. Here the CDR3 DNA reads TGTGCCAGCAGTCGGGACTTTCAAGAGACCCAGTACTTC. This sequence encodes CASSRDFQETQYF.

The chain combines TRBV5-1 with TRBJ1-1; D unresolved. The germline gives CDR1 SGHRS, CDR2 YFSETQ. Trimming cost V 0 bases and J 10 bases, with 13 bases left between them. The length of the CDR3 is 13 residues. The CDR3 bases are TGCGCCAGCAGCTTGGATTCCGGGAGCGGAGCTTTCTTT. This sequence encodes CASSLDSGSGAFF.